This T cell receptor (beta chain) was identified in a study of blood T cell repertoires in COVID-19. Study summary: Sites across the United States, Italy and Spain contributed samples from acute and convalescent COVID-19. In each case, the material was cDNA or gDNA derived from T cells, B-cell-depleted T cells, or PBMCs.

The V segment lost 3 bases and the J segment 8 bases; nucleotides outside the gene matches: 3. Germline V gene lookup returns CDR1 SQVTM and CDR2 ANQGSEA. This CDR3 contains 11 residues. Original handling: Counts of nucleated cells, estimated from reference gene primer amplification, were obtained. Assay used: immunoSEQ multiplex PCR; TCRdb lists only in-frame clones, some missing. The V and J calls and the clone size are those of that table, but D and trimming were determined from the DNA. This table has 150,000 to 200,000 clones, 85% to 90% appearing once. The V call is TRBV29-1, the J call TRBJ2-5; 7 bases map to TRBD1. The sample comprised peripheral blood. This sequence originates from an older woman with acute or convalescent COVID-19. CDR3 nucleotide sequence: TGCAGCGTTGAGGACAGGCATACCCAGTACTTC. Translation gives CSVEDRHTQYF.